The 18 T cell receptor beta chains listed next were all sequenced from one sample in a study of cytomegalovirus exposure and HLA in healthy donors. The primer mix had 60 Vbeta and 13 Jbeta primers. The repertoire was sequenced with immunoSEQ multiplex PCR; TCRdb's copy has only in-frame clones and lacks some. The sample carries approximately 220,000 clones, approximately 80% recorded once. Material: PBMCs. These TCRs come from a boy younger than 10 in good health and CMV-seronegative.

There are a few counts of this clone. This chain connects TRBV5-6 to TRBJ1-3; TRBD1 aligns across 7 bases. The CDR3 extends over 14 amino acids. With V trimmed by 3 bases and J by 4 bases, 4 bases remained unmatched. Germline-derived CDR1 and CDR2 are SGHDT and YYEEEE. CDR3 in DNA: TGTGCCAGCAGCTCGACAGGGAGGGGAAACACCATATATTTT. Its protein is CASSSTGRGNTIYF.

Concerning this clone itself: Germline is not matched at one junction end, which may reflect a read error. The chain couples TRBV7-9 to TRBJ1-1; 8 nucleotides align to TRBD1. Germline assignment: CDR1 SEHNR and CDR2 FQNEAQ (reference sequence). This CDR3 comprises 18 residues. CDR3 region: CSSSSIGIRTGGFTEAFF. The CDR3 DNA sequence: TGTTCCAGCAGCTCAATAGGTATTCGCACAGGGGGTTTCACTGAAGCTTTCTTT.

This rearrangement joins TRBV5-8 to TRBJ2-7; TRBD2 agrees at 7 bases. Trimming at V came to 0 bases and at J to 2 bases, leaving 5 bases not matched to a gene. In germline, CDR1 is SGHTS, CDR2 YDEGEE. CDR3 length: 15 residues. The CDR3 nucleotides read TGTGCCAGCAGCTTGGCGGCTAGCGGAGCCTACGAGCAGTACTTC. Translation: CASSLAASGAYEQYF.

This chain connects TRBV6-5 to TRBJ1-2, with a weak D call TRBD1 (6 bases). V lost 6 bases and J lost 7, with 12 bases in between. The CDR3 has 12 amino acids. CDR1 MNHEY and CDR2 SVGAGI come from the germline V gene. The DNA of the CDR3 is TGTGCCAGCAGAGCAGGGGCTTTTGGCTACACCTTC. This codes for CASRAGAFGYTF.

The rearrangement uses TRBV10-1 and TRBJ1-5, with D tentatively TRBD1 (6 bases). This CDR3 has 15 residues. The V gene lost 4 bases and the J gene lost 0 bases, with 10 bases spanning the gap. Germline CDR1 reads WNHNN; CDR2 reads SYGVQD (reference sequence). CDR3 region: CASSVGGHSNQPQHF. CDR3 coding DNA: TGCGCCAGCAGTGTGGGGGGGCATAGCAATCAGCCCCAGCATTTT.

This chain links TRBV6-5 with TRBJ2-7; 9 bases line up with TRBD2. The CDR3 spans 15 residues. V shed 5 bases and J 1 base; nucleotides not matched to a gene: 6. CDR1 is MNHEY, CDR2 SVGAGI, per germline. The CDR3 region has the DNA TGTGCCAGCAGTGCCCTCCTAGCGGGGTCCTACGAGCAGTACTTC. The encoded protein is CASSALLAGSYEQYF.

V is TRBV27 and J is TRBJ2-1; 9 bases align to TRBD2. The V and J ends lost 7 bases and 7 bases, in that order; junction bases with no gene match: 8. CDR1 is MNHEY, CDR2 SMNVEV, per germline (reference sequence). This CDR3 is built from 14 residues. Written as DNA, the CDR3 is TGTGCCAGCACCTCCGGGACTAGCAAGAATGAGCAGTTCTTC. Translating it yields CASTSGTSKNEQFF.

V is TRBV7-2 and J is TRBJ2-7; 7 bases agree with TRBD1. Trimming took 4 bases from V and 5 from J; bases not matched to a gene: 11. CDR3 length: 15 amino acids. CDR1 SGHTA and CDR2 FQGNSA come from the germline V gene. The CDR3 nucleotides read TGTGCCAGCAGCTCCACGACAGGGCTCAGCCACGAGCAGTACTTC. Protein product: CASSSTTGLSHEQYF.

The chain combines TRBV7-9 with TRBJ2-1; TRBD1 matches at 10 bases. Trimming removed 0 bases from V and 5 bases from J; junction bases left unmatched: 1. The CDR3 runs to 15 residues. CDR1 SEHNR and CDR2 FQNEAQ come from the germline V gene (reference sequence). The chain's CDR3 is CASSLAGTGDNEQFF. CDR3 nucleotides: TGTGCCAGCAGCTTAGCGGGGACAGGGGACAATGAGCAGTTCTTC.

The CDR3 DNA is TGTGCCAGCCTGGGACAACAAGAGACCCAGTACTTC. Protein sequence: CASLGQQETQYF. The rearrangement joins TRBV6-1 to TRBJ2-5; TRBD1 might be the D (6 bases). Germline V gene data show CDR1 as MNHNS and CDR2 as SASEGT. Trimming left V 8 bases short and J 2 bases short, with 9 bases between. CDR3 size: 12 residues.

Concerning this clone: A junction boundary mismatches the germline segment, possibly from a read error. The J gene is TRBJ2-3, the V gene TRBV7-6; TRBD2 matches at 8 bases. Per germline, CDR1 SGHVS and CDR2 FNYEAQ. The CDR3 extends over 13 amino acids. The CDR3 coding sequence is TGTGCCGGCAGCTTAGCGGGGAGGGATACGCAGTATTTT. Protein sequence: CAGSLAGRDTQYF.

This chain links TRBV2 with TRBJ2-5; maybe TRBD1 (6 bases). CDR1 SNHLY and CDR2 FYNNEI come from the germline V gene. V lost 2 bases, J lost 6 bases, and 16 bases lay in between. This CDR3 is built from 15 residues. CDR3 sequence: CASSENRVEAKTQYF. In DNA, the CDR3 is TGTGCCAGCAGTGAAAACAGGGTTGAGGCAAAGACCCAGTACTTC.

The genes are TRBV5-6 and TRBJ2-5; the match to TRBD2 covers 8 bases. The J call may be incorrect, as the DNA end agrees better with TRBJ2-7. The germline CDR1 and CDR2 sequences are SGHDT and YYEEEE. CDR3 length: 13 residues. The CDR3 is CASGSGAAYEQYF. The CDR3 nucleotides read TGTGCCAGCGGTAGCGGGGCAGCCTACGAGCAGTACTTC.

This clone occurred once. The chain recombines TRBV6-1 with TRBJ1-1, with unresolved D. There are 14 residues in the CDR3. Trimming pared 5 bases from V and 9 bases from J, leaving 19 bases between. The germline V gene has CDR1 MNHNS and CDR2 SASEGT. CDR3 nucleotide sequence: TGTGCCAGCAGTTATACGCGGGCACCGGCCAAAGCTTTCTTT. Protein: CASSYTRAPAKAFF.

The chain couples TRBV6-5 to TRBJ2-7; D perhaps matches TRBD2 (5 bases). This CDR3 comprises 13 residues. Germline V gene data show CDR1 as MNHEY and CDR2 as SVGAGI. V lost 7 bases to trimming and J lost 1 base, with 11 bases between them. Written as DNA, the CDR3 is TGTGCCAGCAAAGCGGCGGGTTCCTACGAGCAGTACTTC. Its protein product is CASKAAGSYEQYF.

The rearrangement links TRBV5-1 to TRBJ2-5; D ambiguous. V was cut by 4 bases and J by 2 bases, with 3 bases left in between. Per the germline V gene, CDR1 is SGHRS and CDR2 is YFSETQ. The CDR3 has 11 amino acids. This CDR3 is CASSIQETQYF. CDR3 in DNA: TGCGCCAGCAGCATACAAGAGACCCAGTACTTC. Full variable domain (missing parts from reference TRBV5-1 and TRBJ2-5): KAGVTQTPRYLIKTRGQQVTLSCSPISGHRSVSWYQQTPGQGLQFLFEYFSETQRNKGNFPGRFSGRQFSNSRSEMNVSTLELGDSALYLCASSIQETQYFGPGTRLLVL.

This chain joins TRBV6-5 and TRBJ2-1, with D maybe TRBD2 (6 bases). Germline V gene lookup returns CDR1 MNHEY and CDR2 SVGAGI. This CDR3 comprises 14 residues. Trimming removed 7 bases at V and 4 bases at J, with 14 bases between. CDR3 loop: CASTLRGKYNEQFF. CDR3 DNA sequence: TGTGCCAGCACCCTACGGGGGAAGTACAATGAGCAGTTCTTC.

This clone has more than one count but fewer than ten. V gene TRBV5-1 combines with J gene TRBJ2-6; D might be TRBD2 (5 bases). V was cut by 0 bases and J by 0 bases, with 7 bases left in between. This CDR3 has 16 amino acids. Per the germline V gene, CDR1 is SGHRS and CDR2 is YFSETQ. The CDR3 spells CASSLAGVSGANVLTF. The DNA of the CDR3 is TGCGCCAGCAGCTTGGCCGGGGTCTCTGGGGCCAACGTCCTGACTTTC.